This T cell receptor beta chain was recorded in a study of control samples from healthy donors and cancer patients. Method: immunoSEQ multiplex PCR; TCRdb's copy keeps in-frame clones and lacks some. Among approximately 120,000 clones listed, 70% to 90% were seen once. The CDR3 is 13 residues long. In germline, CDR1 is SGHNT, CDR2 YYREEE (reference sequence). After removal of 7 bases from V and 4 bases from J, the junction contained 7 bases not matched to a gene. This chain connects TRBV5-4 to TRBJ1-1, with TRBD1 matching over 7 bases. This TCR was recovered from a man aged 60 to 75 in good health. Sequenced material: blood. CDR3 region: CASSIPGGTEAFF. As DNA, the CDR3 is TGTGCCAGCTCGATCCCAGGGGGCACTGAAGCTTTCTTT.